This T cell receptor beta chain was recorded in a study of graft-versus-host responses after intestinal transplantation. Worth noting for this clone: Its matching antigen is unknown.

Generated by immunoSEQ multiplex PCR, the TCRdb table keeps only in-frame clones and is missing some. The sample records about 94,000 clones, roughly nine tenths being singletons. The TCR sequence derives from a human donor who received an intestinal transplant. The starting material was unstimulated CD8+ T cells sorted from spleen or lymph node cells, obtained before intestinal transplant.

The CDR3 DNA reads TGTGCCAGCAGCTTAGCGGTTACGGGACAAAATTACGAGCAGTACTTC. Its translation is CASSLAVTGQNYEQYF. V usage is TRBV7-9 and J usage is TRBJ2-7; maybe TRBD1 (6 bases). This CDR3 spans 16 amino acids. Germline values: CDR1 SEHNR, CDR2 FQNEAQ (reference sequence). V lost 0 bases to trimming and J lost 4 bases, with 16 bases between them.